This T cell receptor beta chain was sequenced for a study of regulatory T cells in long-lasting Graves disease. Specified time point: newly diagnosed GD, antithyroid drugs for less than 3 months. Construction of the TCR library relied on RNA isolated from PBMCs. iRepertoire HTBI primers and Arm-PCR of CDR3 regions built TCR beta libraries. TCRdb processed the multiplex PCR reads anew with MiXCR; each CDR3 protein has one entry. The sample records about 540,000 distinct CDR3 sequences, 13% being singletons. Only a few counts were recorded for this clonotype. These sequences were also reported in another study, on T cells in Graves' hyperthyroidism and ophthalmopathy.

This receptor was taken from a man younger than 40 with Graves disease. Sample: peripheral blood mononuclear cells (PBMCs), taken at new diagnosis, from a patient treated with antithyroid drugs.

CDR3: CASSPPGTGGLGYTF. The CDR3 DNA reads as TGTGCCAGCAGTCCCCCCGGGACAGGGGGCCTTGGCTACACCTTC. The chain combines TRBV28 with TRBJ1-2; 12 bases fit TRBD1. Germline lookup yields CDR1 MDHEN and CDR2 SYDVKM. J lost 7 bases, V lost 5 bases, and 8 bases had no gene match. The CDR3 totals 15 residues.